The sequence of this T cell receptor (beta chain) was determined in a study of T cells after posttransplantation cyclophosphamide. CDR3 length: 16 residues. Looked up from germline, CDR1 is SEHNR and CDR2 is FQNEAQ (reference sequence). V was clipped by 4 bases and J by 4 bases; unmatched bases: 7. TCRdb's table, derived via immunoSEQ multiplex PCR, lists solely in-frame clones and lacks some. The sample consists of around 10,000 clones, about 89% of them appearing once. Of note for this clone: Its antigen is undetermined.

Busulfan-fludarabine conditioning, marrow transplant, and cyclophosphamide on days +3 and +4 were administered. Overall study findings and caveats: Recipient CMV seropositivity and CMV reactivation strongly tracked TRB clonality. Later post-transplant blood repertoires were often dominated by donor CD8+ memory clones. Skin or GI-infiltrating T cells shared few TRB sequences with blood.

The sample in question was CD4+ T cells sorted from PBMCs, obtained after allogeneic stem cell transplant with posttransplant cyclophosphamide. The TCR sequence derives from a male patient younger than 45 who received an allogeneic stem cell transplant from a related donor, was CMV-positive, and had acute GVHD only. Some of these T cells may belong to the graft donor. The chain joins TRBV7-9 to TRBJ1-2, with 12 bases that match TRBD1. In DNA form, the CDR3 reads TGTGCCAGCAGCTCCGGGACAGGGGGCTTTAGCTATGGCTACACCTTC. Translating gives CASSSGTGGFSYGYTF.